The 28 T cell receptor beta chains given below trace back to one sample, sequenced in a study of T cell repertoires in ileal Crohn's disease. Using immunoSEQ multiplex PCR, the repertoire was profiled, and TCRdb retains in-frame clones only, with some absent. The table lists 5,000 to 6,500 clones, about four fifths of them singletons. Sequenced sample: ileal tissue. The receptors shown here come from an adult with Crohn's disease.

The chain combines TRBV5-6 with TRBJ2-3; TRBD2 matches 12 bases. Per the germline V gene, CDR1 is SGHDT and CDR2 is YYEEEE. V lost 4 bases and J lost 3; bases outside the gene matches: 9. The CDR3 has 17 amino acids. CDR3 coding DNA: TGTGCCAGCAGCGTAAGGACTAGCGGGGCCATTACAGATACGCAGTATTTT. It is translated as CASSVRTSGAITDTQYF.

The rearrangement joins TRBV7-2 to TRBJ2-7; 9 bases agree with TRBD1. CDR1 is SGHTA, CDR2 FQGNSA, per germline. Trimming removed 5 bases from V and 6 bases from J; junction bases left unmatched: 11. The CDR3 consists of 15 residues. The chain's CDR3 is CASSQNPGQGSEQYF. The CDR3 DNA is TGTGCCAGCAGCCAAAATCCGGGACAGGGCTCCGAGCAGTACTTC.

The chain employs TRBV28 and TRBJ1-1; D is unresolved. This CDR3 comprises 12 residues. Trimming left V 4 bases short and J 1 base short, with 4 bases between. In germline, CDR1 is MDHEN, CDR2 SYDVKM. The CDR3 DNA sequence: TGTGCCAGCAGTTATAGGAACACTGAAGCTTTCTTT. This translates into CASSYRNTEAFF.

The CDR3 region is CASSLNGESYNEQFF. The CDR3 DNA reads TGTGCCAGCAGCTTAAACGGGGAATCCTACAATGAGCAGTTCTTC. The chain is built from TRBV7-9 and TRBJ2-1, with D maybe TRBD2 (5 bases). CDR3 size: 15 residues. Germline V lookup: CDR1 SEHNR, CDR2 FQNEAQ (reference sequence). V was cut by 2 bases and J by 1 base, with 9 bases left in between.

This chain joins TRBV19 and TRBJ2-1, with 8 positions matching TRBD2. V lost 7 bases to trimming and J lost 4 bases; unmatched junction nucleotides: 6. Germline CDR1 reads LNHDA; CDR2 reads SQIVND (reference sequence). The CDR3 loop spans 14 amino acids. The CDR3 DNA is TGTGCCAGTACCAGCCGGGGGGGTTACAATGAGCAGTTCTTC. Amino acids: CASTSRGGYNEQFF.

Only one count was recorded for this clone. The rearrangement uses TRBV25-1 and TRBJ2-6; 7 bases align to TRBD1. CDR1 is MGHDK, CDR2 SYGVNS, per germline. This CDR3 has 17 residues. V shed 8 bases and J 0 bases; nucleotides not matched to a gene: 10. The CDR3 sequence is CASETDRRDSGANVLTF. For the CDR3, the DNA is TGTGCCAGCGAGACGGACAGGCGCGACTCTGGGGCCAACGTCCTGACTTTC.

The chain combines TRBV29-1 with TRBJ1-1; D might be TRBD1 (5 bases). The germline V and J ends were trimmed by 4 bases and 3 bases, with 15 bases remaining between them. Germline V gene lookup returns CDR1 SQVTM and CDR2 ANQGSEA. CDR3 length: 14 residues. This CDR3 is CSVGAGLGDTEAFF. DNA of the CDR3: TGCAGCGTTGGAGCAGGGCTTGGGGACACTGAAGCTTTCTTT. The full variable domain, its missing parts supplied by reference TRBV29-1 and TRBJ1-1, is SAVISQKPSRDICQRGTSLTIQCQVDSQVTMMFWYRQQPGQSLTLIATANQGSEATYESGFVIDKFPISRPNLTFSTLTVSNMSPEDSSIYLCSVGAGLGDTEAFFGQGTRLTVV.

The chain combines TRBV6-1 with TRBJ2-2; D unclear. Trimming stripped 0 bases from V and 5 bases from J, with 10 bases between. The germline V gene has CDR1 MNHNS and CDR2 SASEGT. CDR3 length: 15 amino acids. The CDR3 protein is CASSEAPSVTGELFF. DNA for the CDR3: TGTGCCAGCAGTGAAGCACCGTCGGTAACCGGGGAGCTGTTTTTT.

This chain uses TRBV5-6 with TRBJ2-7; no firm D call. Trimming stripped 3 bases from V and 3 bases from J, with 4 bases between. Per the germline V gene, CDR1 is SGHDT and CDR2 is YYEEEE. The CDR3 runs 11 residues. CDR3 in amino acids: CASSSGYEQYF. As DNA, the CDR3 is TGTGCCAGCAGCTCGGGCTACGAGCAGTACTTC. The variable domain in full, completed from reference TRBV5-6 and TRBJ2-7, reads DAGVTQSPTHLIKTRGQQVTLRCSPKSGHDTVSWYQQALGQGPQFIFQYYEEEERQRGNFPDRFSGHQFPNYSSELNVNALLLGDSALYLCASSSGYEQYFGPGTRLTVT.

The V and J genes are TRBV4-1 and TRBJ2-5, with TRBD2 matching over 12 bases. The CDR3 runs to 18 residues. J was trimmed by 5 bases and V by 0 bases; bases with no gene match: 10. Germline-derived CDR1 and CDR2 are MGHRA and YSYEKL. The CDR3 nucleotides read TGCGCCAGCAGCCAAGATCTGACTAGCGGGGGCCTACGGGAGACCCAGTACTTC. It encodes CASSQDLTSGGLRETQYF.

There are a few counts of this clone. The V call is TRBV7-9, the J call TRBJ2-2; 7 nucleotides match TRBD1. V shed 1 base, J shed 1 base, and the junction held 0 bases outside the gene matches. The CDR3 consists of 15 residues. Germline V CDR1 and CDR2: SEHNR, FQNEAQ (reference sequence). As DNA, the CDR3 is TGTGCCAGCAGCTTAGGACAGGGGAACACCGGGGAGCTGTTTTTT. Translating gives CASSLGQGNTGELFF.

This chain joins TRBV27 and TRBJ2-7; possibly TRBD2 for D (6 bases). Germline CDR1 MNHEY, CDR2 SMNVEV (reference sequence). V shed 4 bases and J shed 7 bases, with 14 bases lying between them. The CDR3 totals 13 residues. CDR3 region: CASSSLGAGEQYF. CDR3 DNA: TGTGCCAGCAGTTCCCTCGGGGCGGGGGAGCAGTACTTC.

This clone showed up just a few times. This chain joins TRBV15 and TRBJ2-3, with 8 bases lining up with TRBD2. This CDR3 has 16 residues. The J segment lost 2 bases and the V segment lost 2 bases, leaving 6 bases of the junction unmatched. CDR1 is LNHNV, CDR2 YYDKDF, per germline (reference sequence). The CDR3 spells CATSRRSGGPTDTQYF. The CDR3 coding sequence is TGTGCCACCAGCAGAAGAAGCGGGGGCCCCACAGATACGCAGTATTTT.

The chain combines TRBV5-6 with TRBJ2-7; weak D call: TRBD2 (6 bases). This CDR3 is built from 15 residues. The V gene lost 4 bases and the J gene lost 0 bases, with 14 bases spanning the gap. Germline V gene lookup returns CDR1 SGHDT and CDR2 YYEEEE. In nucleotides, the CDR3 is TGTGCCAGCAGCCGAGTGGGACTCCTCTCCTACGAGCAGTACTTC. Translation: CASSRVGLLSYEQYF.

This sequence joins TRBV6-5 and TRBJ1-1; possible D gene TRBD1, 6 bases. The CDR3 sequence is 16 residues long. Germline V CDR1 and CDR2: MNHEY, SVGAGI. Trimming left V 2 bases short and J 5 bases short, with 18 bases between. The CDR3 nucleotides read TGTGCCAGCAGTTACGGGCGGGTCTTTAGGGGGACTGAAGCTTTCTTT. Protein sequence: CASSYGRVFRGTEAFF.

The gene calls are TRBV5-6 and TRBJ1-1; D is uncertain. The V end lost 1 base, the J end lost 1 base, and 17 bases lay between the germline ends. The CDR3 length is 17 residues. The germline gives CDR1 SGHDT, CDR2 YYEEEE. Written as DNA, the CDR3 is TGTGCCAGCAGCTTGTGGAGGCAGGCCTTAACGAACACTGAAGCTTTCTTT. Translating gives CASSLWRQALTNTEAFF.

The genes are TRBV5-6 and TRBJ1-1, with D tentatively TRBD1 (6 bases). Trimming shortened V by 4 bases and J by 5 bases, and 15 bases separated the two germline ends. The CDR3 has 14 residues. Looked up from germline, CDR1 is SGHDT and CDR2 is YYEEEE. The CDR3 coding sequence is TGTGCCAGCAGCGTCGGACAGTCGAGGACTGAAGCTTTCTTT. This sequence encodes CASSVGQSRTEAFF.

DNA of the CDR3: TGCGCCAGCAGTGAGACTGGCGCGGGAACTGAAGCTTTCTTT. Amino acid sequence: CASSETGAGTEAFF. The chain is built from TRBV10-1 and TRBJ1-1; D ambiguous. V lost 2 bases and J 5 bases, leaving 12 bases between the germline ends. CDR1 and CDR2 from the germline V gene are WNHNN and SYGVQD (reference sequence). The CDR3 length is 14 residues.

V gene TRBV18 combines with J gene TRBJ2-2; a possible D gene is TRBD1 (5 bases). Trimming removed 7 bases at V and 1 base at J, with 10 bases between. The CDR3 has 14 residues. CDR1 is KGHSH and CDR2 is LQKENI in the germline V gene. The CDR3 protein is CASFPGQNTGELFF. CDR3 sequence (DNA): TGTGCCAGCTTTCCTGGACAGAACACCGGGGAGCTGTTTTTT.

This rearrangement joins TRBV9 to TRBJ1-1; TRBD1 matches 11 bases. Germline loops: CDR1 SGDLS, CDR2 YYNGEE. The ends lost 0 bases at V and 3 bases at J; junction bases unmatched: 1. The CDR3 is made up of 15 amino acids. The DNA of the CDR3 is TGTGCCAGCAGCGTAGCGGGACAGGGGGACACTGAAGCTTTCTTT. It encodes CASSVAGQGDTEAFF.

The V gene is TRBV4-1, the J gene TRBJ2-5, with a tentative D call TRBD1 (5 bases). CDR1 and CDR2 (germline): MGHRA, YSYEKL. V was cut by 0 bases and J by 0 bases, with 8 bases left in between. This CDR3 is 15 amino acids long. DNA for the CDR3: TGCGCCAGCAGCCAAGAGTACAGGAACCAAGAGACCCAGTACTTC. Translation gives CASSQEYRNQETQYF.

This rearrangement joins TRBV7-9 to TRBJ1-1, with 9 nucleotides matching TRBD1. With V trimmed by 3 bases and J by 4 bases, 6 bases remained unmatched. The germline V gene has CDR1 SEHNR and CDR2 FQNEAQ (reference sequence). CDR3 length: 15 amino acids. CDR3 region: CASSFKQGARTEAFF. For the CDR3, the DNA is TGTGCCAGCAGCTTCAAACAGGGGGCGCGCACTGAAGCTTTCTTT.

The chain has TRBV7-2 and TRBJ2-7; D is perhaps TRBD1 (6 bases). Looked up from germline, CDR1 is SGHTA and CDR2 is FQGNSA. V was cut by 0 bases and J by 4 bases, with 16 bases left in between. The CDR3 spans 16 residues. The CDR3 region has the DNA TGTGCCAGCAGCTTAGCGCTGGGGGCCAATTCTTACGAGCAGTACTTC. Protein sequence: CASSLALGANSYEQYF.

J is TRBJ2-3 and V is TRBV10-2; 11 bases map to TRBD2. The V gene's germline CDR1 is WSHSY and CDR2 SAAADI. The CDR3 is 15 residues long. Germline trimming cut 11 bases from V and 3 bases from J; bases unmatched to any gene: 10. The DNA of the CDR3 is TGCGCCGGAGGCGCTAGCGGGGGGAGGACAGATACGCAGTATTTT. Translated, it gives CAGGASGGRTDTQYF.

The chain employs TRBV19 and TRBJ2-2; D perhaps matches TRBD1 (6 bases). This CDR3 contains 15 residues. Germline lookup yields CDR1 LNHDA and CDR2 SQIVND (reference sequence). Trimming left V 6 bases short and J 5 bases short, with 16 bases between. The CDR3 bases are TGTGCCAGTAGCACCAACAGGGTTGGGACCGGGGAGCTGTTTTTT. Amino acids: CASSTNRVGTGELFF.

The V gene is TRBV5-4, the J gene TRBJ2-7; TRBD2 matches 8 bases. The germline gives CDR1 SGHNT, CDR2 YYREEE (reference sequence). V was clipped by 4 bases and J by 3 bases; unmatched bases: 9. The CDR3 totals 15 residues. The CDR3, as DNA: TGTGCCAGCAGCCCGAGGGGGAGCGGGAGCTACGAGCAGTACTTC. It specifies CASSPRGSGSYEQYF. The full variable domain, with the rest looked up from reference TRBV5-4 and TRBJ2-7, is ETGVTQSPTHLIKTRGQQVTLRCSSQSGHNTVSWYQQALGQGPQFIFQYYREEENGRGNFPPRFSGLQFPNYSSELNVNALELDDSALYLCASSPRGSGSYEQYFGPGTRLTVT.

The chain combines TRBV9 with TRBJ2-1; no definite D call. V gave up 4 bases and J gave up 0 bases, with 11 bases separating them. The CDR3 loop spans 15 amino acids. Germline CDR1 SGDLS, CDR2 YYNGEE. CDR3: CASSPYGSSYNEQFF. CDR3 nucleotides: TGTGCCAGCAGCCCGTACGGTAGCTCCTACAATGAGCAGTTCTTC.

The genes are TRBV5-6 and TRBJ2-1; maybe TRBD1 (6 bases). The CDR3 extends over 13 amino acids. CDR1 is SGHDT and CDR2 is YYEEEE in the germline V gene. Trimming stripped 3 bases from V and 5 bases from J, with 9 bases between. CDR3 nucleotides: TGTGCCAGCAGCTCAGGGACACACAATGAGCAGTTCTTC. This gives the protein CASSSGTHNEQFF.